The following is a T cell receptor beta chain sequence with its context. This clonotype was recorded many times. Its cognate antigen has yet to be identified. Base quality data are lacking; no much larger clone is found one base away. The data originate from a study of T-cell reconstitution after alpha-beta-depleted transplantation in children (TCRdb year 2016). Concerning the study at large: The study quantitatively tracked T-cell immune reconstitution after TCRalphabeta/CD19-depleted allogeneic hematopoietic cell transplantation in children using TCR repertoire profiling.

The library was made by PCR. The sample was run on an Illumina HiSeq 2500. TCR library preparation used molecular barcoding, with unique molecular identifiers applied to normalize quantification of the TCRbeta repertoire. TCRdb redid the processing of the public reads, applying fastp at Q25 and MiXCR, and retained in-frame beta chains. Every entry covers one CDR3 protein and lists the most common genes and DNA from its rows. The table for this sample lists 350,000 to 450,000 distinct CDR3 sequences; about 20% of them were counted only once. Around 4% of the sample is held by the ten biggest clonotypes. The source is a human donor who donated a stem cell graft to a child with acute myeloid leukemia. Sequences were derived from PBMCs from the stem cell graft donor, sampled from the stem cell graft.

The bases are TGCAGTGCTACGGACAGGGACTACAATGAGCAGTTCTTC. Translated, this is CSATDRDYNEQFF. The chain is made from TRBV20-1 and TRBJ2-1, and 8 bases in between align with TRBD1. V is pruned by 4 bases and J by 3 bases, leaving 2 bases of the junction without a gene match. CDR1 and CDR2 are drawn from the germline V gene (reference sequence): DFQATT, SNEGSKA. There are 13 amino acids in the CDR3, from cysteine to phenylalanine inclusive. Left in the record is the CDR3 DNA by itself, 39 bases read in frame from the first base.